The 2 T cell receptor beta chains below were found in one sample sequenced in a study of cytomegalovirus exposure and HLA in healthy donors. The PCR contained 60 Vbeta and 13 Jbeta primers. Using immunoSEQ multiplex PCR, the repertoire was profiled, and TCRdb retains in-frame clones only, with some absent. The table shows about 97,000 clones, with approximately 80% occurring only once. Sequencing input: PBMCs. Receptors were obtained from a male donor in good health and CMV-seropositive.

The chain links TRBV6-5 to TRBJ2-3; 10 bases are a match to TRBD2. Germline-derived CDR1 and CDR2 are MNHEY and SVGAGI. The CDR3 runs to 15 residues. J was trimmed by 4 bases and V by 8 bases; bases with no gene match: 9. The CDR3 DNA reads TGTGCCAGCTCCCTAGCGGGAGCTACCCCAGATACGCAGTATTTT. It is translated as CASSLAGATPDTQYF.

This chain uses TRBV7-2 with TRBJ2-5; D perhaps matches TRBD2 (5 bases). Germline V gene lookup returns CDR1 SGHTA and CDR2 FQGNSA. Trimming took off 2 bases at V and 7 bases at J, with 14 bases between the two ends. This CDR3 region has 14 residues. The CDR3 protein is CASSLQLGGGTQYF. CDR3 sequence (DNA): TGTGCCAGCAGCTTACAACTAGGAGGAGGGACCCAGTACTTC.